This T cell receptor beta chain appears in the sequencing data of a study of blood T cell repertoires in COVID-19 (dated by TCRdb to 2020 to 2021). Study-wide context: Collaborator samples came from the United States, Italy and Spain and covered acute and convalescent phases of COVID-19. The material from the prospective study consisted of cDNA or gDNA derived from T cells, B-cell-depleted T cells, or PBMCs. Subjects who had been exposed to COVID-19, were actively infected with it, or had recovered from it provided the deeply sampled blood TCRbeta repertoires that made up the dataset. The repertoires were made available in a free public database intended to serve as a resource for research on the immune response to SARS-CoV-2. The samples were drawn from the first 160 participants of the ongoing ImmuneRACE study and from 950 to 1,500 subjects provided by 6 global collaborators. The sample metadata nearly always contained a de-identified subject ID, COVID-19 status, age in years and sex. Where available, HLA class I and class II types were obtained from metadata supplied by the sample provider rather than from assay-based typing. The paper as a whole reports these results and caveats: Clinical and demographic metadata were provided uncurated, with the amount varying by source and participant.

TCRbeta CDR3 regions were amplified from genomic DNA by means of the immunoSEQ Assay, a bias-controlled multiplex PCR. For the original study's pipeline: The number of nucleated cells in each sample was estimated from the amplification of reference gene primers within the assay. Sequence reads were collapsed and filtered to measure the absolute abundance of every unique TCRbeta CDR3 rearrangement. For each sample, productive Simpson clonality was calculated by taking the square root of Simpson's diversity index across productive rearrangements. TCRdb provides this immuneACCESS table in a form limited to in-frame rearrangements. Some clones are lacking; in checked studies, under half of them reflect an unresolved V gene, and why the rest are absent is not known. Clonal size and the V and J genes are those of that table, whereas D and trimming came from the DNA. The sample table contains over 150,000 clones; only one count was recorded for 84% of them. The top ten hold around 7% of the sample.

Remarks on this clone: This clone's antigen is unknown. Base qualities are not at hand, and no much larger clone is one base apart.

Whole blood was collected in K2EDTA tubes by collaborating institutions according to the institutions' own protocols. For TCRbeta analysis, collaborators shipped samples as frozen whole blood, isolated PBMCs, or DNA extracted from either of those sample types. Reading from cysteine to phenylalanine, the CDR3 counts 13 amino acids. This entry keeps only the CDR3 DNA: 39 bases, framed from base 1. The germline V gene (reference sequence) gives CDR1 as LNHDA and CDR2 as SQIVND. V loses 4 bases, J loses 2 bases, and the germline ends lie 9 bases apart. The chain couples TRBV19 to TRBJ2-7; TRBD1 is perhaps the D gene, given 6 matching bases. The sequence derives from a human donor in a cohort sampled during active COVID-19. Material for sequencing was peripheral blood. The CDR3 here reads CASSNGQTYEQYF. The DNA sequence is TGTGCCAGTAGTAACGGACAGACCTACGAGCAGTACTTC.